The sequence of this TCR beta chain was determined in a study of lymphopenia after photon versus proton radiotherapy. In germline, CDR1 is MNHEY, CDR2 SVGAGI. This CDR3 has 15 amino acids. Trimming pared 5 bases from V and 1 base from J, leaving 14 bases between. The protocol was immunoSEQ multiplex PCR, while the TCRdb copy is restricted to in-frame clones and leaves out a portion. The sample lists approximately 170,000 clones; around 85% were seen once. The sequences come from peripheral blood, collected from a patient treated with photon-based radiotherapy. The sequence was collected from a man aged 50 to 60 with gastric cancer. The J gene is TRBJ1-1, the V gene TRBV6-5; D is uncertain. The CDR3 loop is CASSNLGLSNTEAFF. In DNA form, the CDR3 reads TGTGCCAGCAGTAACCTAGGACTTTCGAACACTGAAGCTTTCTTT.